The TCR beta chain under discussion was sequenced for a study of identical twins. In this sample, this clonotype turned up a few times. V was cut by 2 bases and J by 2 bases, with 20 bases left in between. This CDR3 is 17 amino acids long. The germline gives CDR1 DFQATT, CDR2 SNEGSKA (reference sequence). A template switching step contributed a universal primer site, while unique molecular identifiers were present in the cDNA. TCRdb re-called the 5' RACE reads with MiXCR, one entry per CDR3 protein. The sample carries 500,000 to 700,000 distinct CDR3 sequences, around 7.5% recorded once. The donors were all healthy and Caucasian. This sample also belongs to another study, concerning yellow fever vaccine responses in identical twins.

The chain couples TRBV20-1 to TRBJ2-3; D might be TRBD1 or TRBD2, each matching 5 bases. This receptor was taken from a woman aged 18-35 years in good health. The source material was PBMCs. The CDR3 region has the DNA TGCAGTGCTAGAATCGGGACCGGCCTTGTCGTCACAGATACGCAGTATTTT. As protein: CSARIGTGLVVTDTQYF.